The 16 T cell receptor beta chains in this list originate from one sample, sequenced in a study of T cells in Graves' hyperthyroidism and ophthalmopathy. Amplification of TCR beta CDR3 regions was performed using RNA transcripts as template. In the first-round RT-PCR of the TCR CDR3, the HTBI primer set was used. TCRdb itself ran the multiplex PCR reads through MiXCR, one entry per CDR3 protein. The repertoire holds about 210,000 distinct CDR3 sequences, with roughly 17% as singletons. Sequenced: blood. These receptors all come from a man in his fifties or sixties with Graves' hyperthyroidism.

In its sample, this clonotype was seen many times. The chain employs TRBV11-2 and TRBJ2-7; D remains unclear. With 3 bases removed from V and 6 bases from J, the gap between germline ends came to 15 bases. This CDR3 has 14 residues. CDR1 and CDR2 (germline): SGHAT, FQNNGV. This chain's CDR3 is CASSLTGSLTEQYF. In nucleotides, the CDR3 is TGTGCCAGCAGCTTGACGGGCTCCTTAACCGAGCAGTACTTC.

This clonotype was seen repeatedly, ten times or more. The chain carries TRBV6-5 and TRBJ1-3, with D maybe TRBD1 (6 bases). The CDR3 is 17 residues long. The V end lost 2 bases, the J end lost 1 base, and 15 bases lay between the germline ends. Germline CDR1 MNHEY, CDR2 SVGAGI. The CDR3 bases are TGTGCCAGCAGTTACGACGGGTCAGGGGCATCTGGAAACACCATATATTTT. Translation: CASSYDGSGASGNTIYF.

The chain employs TRBV12-3 or TRBV12-4 and TRBJ1-6; 10 bases agree with TRBD1. This CDR3 has 14 amino acids. V lost 4 bases, J lost 8 bases, and 2 bases stayed unmatched. This CDR3 is CASSYGTGDSPLHF. The CDR3 nucleotides read TGTGCCAGCAGTTACGGGACAGGGGATTCACCCCTCCACTTT.

V is TRBV6-2 or TRBV6-3 and J is TRBJ2-3; tentatively, D is TRBD1 (7 bases). Germline V gene lookup returns CDR1 MNHEY and CDR2 SVGEGT. CDR3 size: 18 residues. V was cut by 0 bases and J by 1 base, with 17 bases left in between. The CDR3 DNA is TGTGCCAGCAGTTACTCTGTGGCAGGGGGGCTTGGCACAGATACGCAGTATTTT. The encoded protein is CASSYSVAGGLGTDTQYF.

This clonotype was detected only a few times. This sequence joins TRBV20-1 and TRBJ2-5; tentatively, D is TRBD2 (5 bases). The CDR3 runs 12 residues. The V and J ends lost 7 bases and 1 base respectively, with 10 bases between them. Germline values: CDR1 DFQATT, CDR2 SNEGSKA (reference sequence). CDR3 loop: CSGGSFQETQYF. Written as DNA, the CDR3 is TGCAGTGGTGGGAGTTTCCAAGAGACCCAGTACTTC.

This clonotype was seen ten or more times. This chain uses TRBV6-2 or TRBV6-3 with TRBJ2-5, with D hard to call. This CDR3 comprises 12 residues. Per germline, CDR1 MNHEY and CDR2 SVGEGT. V was pared by 6 bases and J by 3 bases, with 8 bases between. The CDR3 nucleotides read TGTGCCAGCAGCGGCATCGAAGAGACCCAGTACTTC. Protein product: CASSGIEETQYF.

This clonotype was counted a few times. The chain carries TRBV24-1 and TRBJ1-2, with TRBD1 matching over 12 bases. CDR1 is KGHDR, CDR2 SFDVKD, per germline. V was clipped by 9 bases and J by 3 bases; unmatched bases: 1. The CDR3 runs 13 residues. The CDR3 DNA reads as TGTGCCACCGGGACAGGGGGCGACTATGGCTACACCTTC. It specifies CATGTGGDYGYTF.

In this sample, this clonotype turned up many times. The chain combines TRBV6-1 with TRBJ2-7, with TRBD1 matching over 9 bases. J lost 3 bases, V lost 6 bases, and 12 bases had no gene match. There are 16 residues in the CDR3. Germline loops: CDR1 MNHNS, CDR2 SASEGT. The DNA of the CDR3 is TGTGCCAGCAGCGTCGTAACGGGGACAGGGATCTACGAGCAGTACTTC. This translates into CASSVVTGTGIYEQYF.

There are many counts of this clonotype. The chain is built from TRBV11-2 and TRBJ2-7; maybe TRBD1 (6 bases). Germline loops: CDR1 SGHAT, CDR2 FQNNGV. This CDR3 comprises 13 residues. Trimming left V 7 bases short and J 2 bases short, with 12 bases between. This chain's CDR3 is CASTADSPYEQYF. The DNA for the CDR3 is TGTGCCAGCACCGCGGACAGCCCCTACGAGCAGTACTTC.

This clonotype appeared many times. The V call is TRBV2, the J call TRBJ2-1; 10 nucleotides match TRBD2. V was pared by 8 bases and J by 3 bases, with 22 bases of the junction left unmatched. Looked up from germline, CDR1 is SNHLY and CDR2 is FYNNEI. The CDR3 contains 20 residues. For the CDR3, the DNA is TGTGCCAGCTCAATCCCGAGAGCGGGAGGGCAGAAACGGAGCTACAATGAGCAGTTCTTC. Translation: CASSIPRAGGQKRSYNEQFF.

This clonotype was seen ten or more times. The chain joins TRBV10-2 to TRBJ2-7, with no clear D. The CDR3 is made up of 14 amino acids. The germline gives CDR1 WSHSY, CDR2 SAAADI. Trimming pared 3 bases from V and 4 bases from J, leaving 13 bases between. CDR3 loop: CASSENGFLYEQYF. DNA for the CDR3: TGCGCCAGCAGTGAAAATGGCTTCCTTTACGAGCAGTACTTC.

This clonotype was observed once. The gene calls are TRBV5-1 and TRBJ2-2; D might be TRBD2 (5 bases). The ends were cut back, 6 bases at V and 6 bases at J, with 18 bases in the middle. Germline V gene sequence: CDR1 SGHRS, CDR2 YFSETQ. The length of the CDR3 is 15 residues. The chain's CDR3 is CASTPRGHVAGELFF. The CDR3 region has the DNA TGCGCCAGCACTCCCAGAGGGCACGTAGCCGGGGAGCTGTTTTTT. Together with reference TRBV5-1 and TRBJ2-2, the CDR3 gives the full variable domain: KAGVTQTPRYLIKTRGQQVTLSCSPISGHRSVSWYQQTPGQGLQFLFEYFSETQRNKGNFPGRFSGRQFSNSRSEMNVSTLELGDSALYLCASTPRGHVAGELFFGEGSRLTVL.

This clonotype has at least ten counts. J is TRBJ1-3 and V is TRBV11-2, with D possibly TRBD1 on 5 matching bases. This CDR3 has 14 residues. The germline CDR1 and CDR2 sequences are SGHAT and FQNNGV. V lost 5 bases, J lost 3 bases, and 11 bases lay in between. In DNA form, the CDR3 reads TGTGCCAGCAGCGCCGGGACCGTTGGAAACACCATATATTTT. Its translation is CASSAGTVGNTIYF. The complete variable domain, with remaining parts taken from reference TRBV11-2 and TRBJ1-3, reads EAGVAQSPRYKIIEKRQSVAFWCNPISGHATLYWYQQILGQGPKLLIQFQNNGVVDDSQLPKDRFSAERLKGVDSTLKIQPAKLEDSAVYLCASSAGTVGNTIYFGEGSWLTVV.

V and J are TRBV2 and TRBJ2-1; no definite D call. Germline CDR1 is SNHLY and CDR2 is FYNNEI. The CDR3 extends over 15 amino acids. Deletions cut 4 bases from V and 5 bases from J, with 15 bases between. CDR3: CASSAGRILNNEQFF. The DNA of the CDR3 is TGTGCCAGCAGTGCCGGACGCATACTAAACAATGAGCAGTTCTTC.

This clonotype appeared many times. The chain carries TRBV20-1 and TRBJ2-5; 7 bases align to TRBD2. CDR3 length equals 14 residues. Germline trimming cut 6 bases from V and 5 bases from J; bases unmatched to any gene: 12. Germline V gives CDR1 DFQATT, CDR2 SNEGSKA (reference sequence). Here the CDR3 DNA reads TGCAGTGCCCGTCGAGCGGGAAGAGAGGAGACCCAGTACTTC. Its protein product is CSARRAGREETQYF.

The gene calls are TRBV28 and TRBJ1-1; D is undetermined. Germline CDR1 is MDHEN and CDR2 is SYDVKM. The CDR3 runs to 14 residues. The ends were cut back, 8 bases at V and 0 bases at J, with 13 bases in the middle. CDR3 amino acids: CASFLGAVNTEAFF. The CDR3 DNA follows: TGTGCCAGCTTCCTTGGTGCGGTGAACACTGAAGCTTTCTTT.